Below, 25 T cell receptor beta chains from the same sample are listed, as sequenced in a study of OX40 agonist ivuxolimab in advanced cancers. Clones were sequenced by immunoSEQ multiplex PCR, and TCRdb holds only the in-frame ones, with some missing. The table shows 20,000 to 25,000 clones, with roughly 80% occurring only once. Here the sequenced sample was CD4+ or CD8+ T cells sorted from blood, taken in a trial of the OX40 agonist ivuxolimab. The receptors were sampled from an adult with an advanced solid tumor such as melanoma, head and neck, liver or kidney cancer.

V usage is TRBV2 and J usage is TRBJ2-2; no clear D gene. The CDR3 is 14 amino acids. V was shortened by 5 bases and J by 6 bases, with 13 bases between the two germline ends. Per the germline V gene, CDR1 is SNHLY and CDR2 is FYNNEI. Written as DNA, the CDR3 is TGTGCCAGCAGTCTGGGTAGCTCTCCCGGGGAGCTGTTTTTT. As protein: CASSLGSSPGELFF.

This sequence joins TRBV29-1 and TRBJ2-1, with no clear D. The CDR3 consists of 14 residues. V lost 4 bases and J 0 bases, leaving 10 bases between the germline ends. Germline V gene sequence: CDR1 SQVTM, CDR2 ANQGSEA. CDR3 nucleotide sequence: TGCAGCGTTGCCGGGTTGACCTCCTACAATGAGCAGTTCTTC. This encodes CSVAGLTSYNEQFF.

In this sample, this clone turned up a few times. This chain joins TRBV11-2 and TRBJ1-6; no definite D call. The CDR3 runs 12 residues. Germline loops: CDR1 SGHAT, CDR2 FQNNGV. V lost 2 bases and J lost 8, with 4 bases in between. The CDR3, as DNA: TGTGCCAGCAGCTTATTAGATTCACCCCTCCACTTT. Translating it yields CASSLLDSPLHF.

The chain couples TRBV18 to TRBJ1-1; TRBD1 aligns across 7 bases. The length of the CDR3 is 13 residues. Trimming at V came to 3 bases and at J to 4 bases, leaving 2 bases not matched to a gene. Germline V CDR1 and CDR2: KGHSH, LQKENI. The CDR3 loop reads CASSPQGGTEAFF. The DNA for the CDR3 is TGTGCCAGCTCACCGCAGGGGGGCACTGAAGCTTTCTTT. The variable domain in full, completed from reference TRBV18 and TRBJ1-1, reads NAGVMQNPRHLVRRRGQEARLRCSPMKGHSHVYWYRQLPEEGLKFMVYLQKENIIDESGMPKERFSAEFPKEGPSILRIQQVVRGDSAAYFCASSPQGGTEAFFGQGTRLTVV.

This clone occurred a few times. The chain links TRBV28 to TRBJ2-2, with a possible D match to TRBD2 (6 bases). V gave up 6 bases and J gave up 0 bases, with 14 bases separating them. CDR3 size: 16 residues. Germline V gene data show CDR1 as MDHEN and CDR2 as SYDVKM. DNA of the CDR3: TGTGCCAGCAGCAACCGGGGGATCGCGAACACCGGGGAGCTGTTTTTT. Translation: CASSNRGIANTGELFF.

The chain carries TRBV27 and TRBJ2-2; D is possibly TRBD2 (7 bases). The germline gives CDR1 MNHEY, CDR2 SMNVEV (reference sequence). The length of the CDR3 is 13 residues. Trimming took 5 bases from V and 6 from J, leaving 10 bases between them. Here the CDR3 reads CASSPGGAGELFF. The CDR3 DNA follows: TGTGCCAGCAGTCCGGGGGGCGCCGGGGAGCTGTTTTTT.

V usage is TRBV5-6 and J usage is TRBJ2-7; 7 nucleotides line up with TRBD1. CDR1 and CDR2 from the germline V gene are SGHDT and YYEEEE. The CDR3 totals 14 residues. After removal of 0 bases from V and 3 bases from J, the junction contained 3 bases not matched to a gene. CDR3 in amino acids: CASSLGQGFYEQYF. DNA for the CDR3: TGTGCCAGCAGCTTGGGACAGGGTTTCTACGAGCAGTACTTC. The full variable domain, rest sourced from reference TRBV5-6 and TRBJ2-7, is DAGVTQSPTHLIKTRGQQVTLRCSPKSGHDTVSWYQQALGQGPQFIFQYYEEEERQRGNFPDRFSGHQFPNYSSELNVNALLLGDSALYLCASSLGQGFYEQYFGPGTRLTVT.

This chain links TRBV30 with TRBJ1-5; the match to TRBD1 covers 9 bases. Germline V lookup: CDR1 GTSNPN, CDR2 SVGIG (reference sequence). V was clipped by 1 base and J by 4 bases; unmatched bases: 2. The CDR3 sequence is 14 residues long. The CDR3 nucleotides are TGTGCCTGGAGTGAAGGGACAGGGAATCAGCCCCAGCATTTT. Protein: CAWSEGTGNQPQHF.

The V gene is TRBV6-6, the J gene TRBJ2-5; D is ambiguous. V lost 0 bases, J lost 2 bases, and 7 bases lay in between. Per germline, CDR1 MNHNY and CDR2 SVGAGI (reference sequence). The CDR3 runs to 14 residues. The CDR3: CASSYSPPQETQYF. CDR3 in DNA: TGTGCCAGCAGTTACTCGCCTCCTCAAGAGACCCAGTACTTC.

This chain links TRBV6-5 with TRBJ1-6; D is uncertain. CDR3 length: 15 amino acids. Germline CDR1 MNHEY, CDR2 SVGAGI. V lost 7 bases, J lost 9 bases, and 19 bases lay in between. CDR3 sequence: CASTPIVTLGSPLHF. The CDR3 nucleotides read TGTGCCAGCACCCCCATTGTGACATTGGGTTCACCCCTCCACTTT.

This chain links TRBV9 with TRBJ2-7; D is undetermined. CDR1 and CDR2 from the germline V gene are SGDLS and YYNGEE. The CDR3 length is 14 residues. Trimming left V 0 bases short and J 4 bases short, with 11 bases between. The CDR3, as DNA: TGTGCCAGCAGCGTAGAGGCGGTACCTTACGAGCAGTACTTC. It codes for CASSVEAVPYEQYF.

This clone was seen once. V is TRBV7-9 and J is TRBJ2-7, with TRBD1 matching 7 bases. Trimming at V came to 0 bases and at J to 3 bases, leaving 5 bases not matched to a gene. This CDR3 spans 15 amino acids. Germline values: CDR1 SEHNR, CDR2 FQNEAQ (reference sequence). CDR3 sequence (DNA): TGTGCCAGCAGCTTAGCCCCGGGACAGAGCTACGAGCAGTACTTC. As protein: CASSLAPGQSYEQYF.

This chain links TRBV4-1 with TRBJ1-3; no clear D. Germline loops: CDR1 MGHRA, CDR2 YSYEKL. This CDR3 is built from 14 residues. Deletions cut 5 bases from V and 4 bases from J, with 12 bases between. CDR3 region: CASSAEHLGNTIYF. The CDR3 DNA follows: TGCGCCAGCAGCGCCGAGCACTTAGGAAACACCATATATTTT.

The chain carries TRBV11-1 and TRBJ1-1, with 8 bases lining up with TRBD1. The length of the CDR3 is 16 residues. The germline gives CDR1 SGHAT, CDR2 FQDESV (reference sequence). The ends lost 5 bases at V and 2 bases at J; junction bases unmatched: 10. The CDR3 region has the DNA TGTGCCAGCAGCACCCGGACAGGGCTACCTAACACTGAAGCTTTCTTT. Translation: CASSTRTGLPNTEAFF.

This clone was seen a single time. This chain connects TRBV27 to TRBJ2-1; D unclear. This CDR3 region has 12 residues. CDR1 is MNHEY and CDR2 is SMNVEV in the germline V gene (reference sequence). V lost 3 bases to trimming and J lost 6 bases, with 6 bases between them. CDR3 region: CASSFPGNEQFF. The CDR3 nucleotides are TGTGCCAGCAGTTTCCCGGGCAATGAGCAGTTCTTC.

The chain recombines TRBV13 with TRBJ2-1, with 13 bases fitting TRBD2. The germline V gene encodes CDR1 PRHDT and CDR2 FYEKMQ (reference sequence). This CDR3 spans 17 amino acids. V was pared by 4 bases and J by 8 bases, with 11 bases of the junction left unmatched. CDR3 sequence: CASSSPGTSGRAYEQFF. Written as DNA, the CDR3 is TGTGCCAGCAGCTCCCCCGGTACTAGCGGGAGGGCCTATGAGCAGTTCTTC.

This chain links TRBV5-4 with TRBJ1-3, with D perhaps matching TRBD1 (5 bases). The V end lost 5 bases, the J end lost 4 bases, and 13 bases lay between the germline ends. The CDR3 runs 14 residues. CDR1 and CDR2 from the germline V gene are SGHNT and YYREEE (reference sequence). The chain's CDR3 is CASRDQGSGNTIYF. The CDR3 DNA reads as TGTGCCAGCAGGGACCAGGGCTCCGGAAACACCATATATTTT.

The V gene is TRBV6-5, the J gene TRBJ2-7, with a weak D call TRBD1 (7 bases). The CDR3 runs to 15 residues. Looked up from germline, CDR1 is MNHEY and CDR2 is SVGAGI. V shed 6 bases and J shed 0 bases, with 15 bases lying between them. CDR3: CASRGGTGVSYEQYF. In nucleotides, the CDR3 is TGTGCCAGCAGGGGGGGAACAGGGGTCTCCTACGAGCAGTACTTC.

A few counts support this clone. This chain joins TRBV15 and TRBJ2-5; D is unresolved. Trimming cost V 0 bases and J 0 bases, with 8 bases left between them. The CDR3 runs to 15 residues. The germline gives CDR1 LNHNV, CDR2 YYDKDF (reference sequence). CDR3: CATSRDPGDQETQYF. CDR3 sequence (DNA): TGTGCCACCAGCAGAGATCCAGGCGACCAAGAGACCCAGTACTTC.

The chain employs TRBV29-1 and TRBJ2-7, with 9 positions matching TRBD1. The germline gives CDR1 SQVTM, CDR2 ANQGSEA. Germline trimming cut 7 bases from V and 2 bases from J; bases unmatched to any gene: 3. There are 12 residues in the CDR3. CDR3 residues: CSGGQGTYEQYF. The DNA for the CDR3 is TGCAGCGGGGGACAGGGAACCTACGAGCAGTACTTC.

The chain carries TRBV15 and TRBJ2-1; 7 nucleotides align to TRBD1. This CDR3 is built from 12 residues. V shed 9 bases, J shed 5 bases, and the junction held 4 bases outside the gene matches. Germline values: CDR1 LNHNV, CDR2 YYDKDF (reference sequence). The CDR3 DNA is TGTGCCACTAAGACAGGGCACAATGAGCAGTTCTTC. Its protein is CATKTGHNEQFF.

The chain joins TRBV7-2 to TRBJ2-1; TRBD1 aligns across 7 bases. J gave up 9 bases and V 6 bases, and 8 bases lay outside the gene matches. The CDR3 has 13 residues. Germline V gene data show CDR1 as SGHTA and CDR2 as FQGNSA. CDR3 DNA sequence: TGTGCCAGCAGTCCACAGGGGTACGGTGAGCAGTTCTTC. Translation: CASSPQGYGEQFF.

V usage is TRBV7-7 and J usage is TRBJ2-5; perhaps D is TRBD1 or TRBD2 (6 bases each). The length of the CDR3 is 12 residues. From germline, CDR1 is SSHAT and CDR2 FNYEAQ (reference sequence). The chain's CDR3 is CACGGPGETQYF. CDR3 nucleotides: TGTGCGTGTGGGGGGCCCGGGGAGACCCAGTACTTC. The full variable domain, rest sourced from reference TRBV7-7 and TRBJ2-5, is GAGVSQSPRYKVTKRGQDVTLRCDPISSHATLYWYQQALGQGPEFLTYFNYEAQPDKSGLPSDRFSAERPEGSISTLTIQRTEQRDSAMYRCACGGPGETQYFGPGTRLLVL.

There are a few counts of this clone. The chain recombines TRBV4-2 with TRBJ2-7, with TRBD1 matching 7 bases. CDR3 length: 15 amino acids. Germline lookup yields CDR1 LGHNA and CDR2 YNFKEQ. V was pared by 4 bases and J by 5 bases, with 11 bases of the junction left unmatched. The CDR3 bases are TGTGCCAGCAGCCTCCCGACGGACAGGCCCCACGAGCAGTACTTC. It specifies CASSLPTDRPHEQYF.

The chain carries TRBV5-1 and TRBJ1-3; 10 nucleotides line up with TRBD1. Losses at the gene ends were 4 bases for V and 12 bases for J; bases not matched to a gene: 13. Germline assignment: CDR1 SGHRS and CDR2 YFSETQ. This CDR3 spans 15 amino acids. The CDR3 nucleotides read TGCGCCAGCAGCGTGGGGACAGGGGATTTTCGAGTCATATATTTT. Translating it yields CASSVGTGDFRVIYF.